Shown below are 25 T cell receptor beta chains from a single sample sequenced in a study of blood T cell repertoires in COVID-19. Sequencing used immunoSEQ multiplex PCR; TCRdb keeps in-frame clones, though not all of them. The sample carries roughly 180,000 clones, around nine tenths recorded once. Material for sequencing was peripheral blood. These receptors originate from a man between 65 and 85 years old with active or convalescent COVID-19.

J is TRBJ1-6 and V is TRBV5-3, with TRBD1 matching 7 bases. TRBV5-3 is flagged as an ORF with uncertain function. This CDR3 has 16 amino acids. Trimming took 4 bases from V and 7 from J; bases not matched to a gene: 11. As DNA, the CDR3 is TGTGCCAGAAGCCCGACAAGGAGGACAGGAAATTCACCCCTCCACTTT. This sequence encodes CARSPTRRTGNSPLHF.

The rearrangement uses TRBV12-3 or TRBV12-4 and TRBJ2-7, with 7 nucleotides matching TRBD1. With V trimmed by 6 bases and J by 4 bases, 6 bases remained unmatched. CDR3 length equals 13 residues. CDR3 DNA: TGTGCCAGCAGGAAAACAGGGGTGTACGAGCAGTACTTC. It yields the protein CASRKTGVYEQYF.

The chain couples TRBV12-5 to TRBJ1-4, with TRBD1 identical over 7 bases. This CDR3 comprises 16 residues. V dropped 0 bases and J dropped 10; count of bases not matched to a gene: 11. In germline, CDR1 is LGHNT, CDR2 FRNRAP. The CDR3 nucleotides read TGTGCTAGTGGTTTGGTATCAGACAGGGTCGAGAGAAAACTGTTTTTT. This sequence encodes CASGLVSDRVERKLFF.

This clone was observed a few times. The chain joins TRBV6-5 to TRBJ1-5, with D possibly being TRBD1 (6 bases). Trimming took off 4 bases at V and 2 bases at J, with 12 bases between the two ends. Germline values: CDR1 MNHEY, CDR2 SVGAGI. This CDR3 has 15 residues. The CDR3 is CASSSQGPGNQPQHF. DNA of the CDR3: TGTGCCAGCAGTTCTCAGGGGCCAGGCAATCAGCCCCAGCATTTT.

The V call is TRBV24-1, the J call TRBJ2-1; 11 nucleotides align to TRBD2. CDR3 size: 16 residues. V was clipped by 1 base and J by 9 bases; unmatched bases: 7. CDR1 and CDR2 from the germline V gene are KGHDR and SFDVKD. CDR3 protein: CATSDLDRGTSGEQFF. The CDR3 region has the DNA TGTGCCACCAGTGATTTAGACAGGGGGACTAGCGGTGAGCAGTTCTTC.

DNA for the CDR3: TGTGCCAGCAGCTTTCTAGCGGGAGAATGGAATGAGCAGTTCTTC. Residues: CASSFLAGEWNEQFF. The chain is built from TRBV28 and TRBJ2-1; 10 positions match TRBD2. CDR3 length: 15 residues. The germline gives CDR1 MDHEN, CDR2 SYDVKM. The V segment lost 6 bases and the J segment 7 bases; nucleotides outside the gene matches: 9. The full variable domain, in which reference TRBV28 and TRBJ2-1 provide the parts outside the CDR3, is DVKVTQSSRYLVKRTGEKVFLECVQDMDHENMFWYRQDPGLGLRLIYFSYDVKMKEKGDIPEGYSVSREKKERFSLILESASTNQTSMYLCASSFLAGEWNEQFFGPGTRLTVL.

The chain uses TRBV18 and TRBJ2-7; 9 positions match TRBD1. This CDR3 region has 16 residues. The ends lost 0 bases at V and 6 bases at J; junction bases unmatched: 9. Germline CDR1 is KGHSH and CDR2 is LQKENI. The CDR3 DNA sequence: TGTGCCAGCTCACCACCGGGGGCCGGGACAGGGCGCGAGCAGTACTTC. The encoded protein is CASSPPGAGTGREQYF.

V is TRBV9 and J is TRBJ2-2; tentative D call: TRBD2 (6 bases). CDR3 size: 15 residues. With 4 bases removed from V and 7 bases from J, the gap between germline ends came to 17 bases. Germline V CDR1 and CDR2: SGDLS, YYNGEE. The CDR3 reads CASSNRDFAHGELFF. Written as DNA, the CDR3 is TGTGCCAGCAGCAACCGGGACTTCGCCCACGGGGAGCTGTTTTTT.

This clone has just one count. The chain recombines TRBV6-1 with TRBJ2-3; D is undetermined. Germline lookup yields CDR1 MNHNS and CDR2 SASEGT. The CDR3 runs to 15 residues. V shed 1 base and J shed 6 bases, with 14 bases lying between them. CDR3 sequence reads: CASSEVTPHKDTQYF. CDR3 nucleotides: TGTGCCAGCAGTGAAGTCACACCTCACAAGGATACGCAGTATTTT.

This chain's CDR3 is CASSGEGDFSTDTQYF. DNA for the CDR3: TGTGCCAGCAGCGGGGAGGGGGATTTTAGCACAGATACGCAGTATTTT. The chain links TRBV9 to TRBJ2-3; D possibly corresponds to TRBD2 (7 bases). The CDR3 has 16 amino acids. Trimming stripped 3 bases from V and 0 bases from J, with 14 bases between. Germline CDR1 SGDLS, CDR2 YYNGEE.

In nucleotides, the CDR3 is TGTGCCAGCAGTGGGACAGGACCCTACGAGCAGTACTTC. Protein sequence: CASSGTGPYEQYF. V usage is TRBV25-1 and J usage is TRBJ2-7; TRBD1 matches 7 bases. Trimming took 4 bases from V and 2 from J; bases not matched to a gene: 2. The germline V gene has CDR1 MGHDK and CDR2 SYGVNS. The length of the CDR3 is 13 residues.

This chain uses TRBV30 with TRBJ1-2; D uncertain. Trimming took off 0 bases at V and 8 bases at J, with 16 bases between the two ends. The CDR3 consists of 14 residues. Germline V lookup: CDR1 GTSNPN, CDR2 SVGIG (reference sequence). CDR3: CAWSVFARQNGYTF. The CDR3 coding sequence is TGTGCCTGGAGTGTTTTTGCCAGGCAGAACGGCTACACCTTC.

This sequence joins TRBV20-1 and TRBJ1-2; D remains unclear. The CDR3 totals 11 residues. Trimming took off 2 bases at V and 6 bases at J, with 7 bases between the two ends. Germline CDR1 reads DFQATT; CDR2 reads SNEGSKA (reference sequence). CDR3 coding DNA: TGCAGTGCTAGAAGAGAGAATGGCTACACCTTC. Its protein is CSARRENGYTF.

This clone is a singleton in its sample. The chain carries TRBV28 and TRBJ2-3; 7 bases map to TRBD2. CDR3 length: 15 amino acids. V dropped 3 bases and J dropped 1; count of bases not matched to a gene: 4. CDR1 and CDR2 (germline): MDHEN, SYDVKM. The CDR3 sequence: CASSFSLAGTDTQYF. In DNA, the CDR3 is TGTGCCAGCAGTTTTTCGCTAGCGGGCACAGATACGCAGTATTTT.

CDR3 bases: TGTGCCAGCAGCTTAACCCTCCGGGGGACTAGCGGTACGCAGTATTTT. It specifies CASSLTLRGTSGTQYF. This sequence joins TRBV7-2 and TRBJ2-3; 11 bases fit TRBD2. The CDR3 is made up of 16 amino acids. Germline-derived CDR1 and CDR2 are SGHTA and FQGNSA. The ends lost 2 bases at V and 8 bases at J; junction bases unmatched: 9.

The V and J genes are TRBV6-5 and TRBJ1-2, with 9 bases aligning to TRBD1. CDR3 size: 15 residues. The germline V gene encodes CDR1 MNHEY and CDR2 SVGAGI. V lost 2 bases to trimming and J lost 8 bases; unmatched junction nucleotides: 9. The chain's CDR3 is CASSYTGQGVTGYTF. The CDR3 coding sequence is TGTGCCAGCAGTTACACGGGACAGGGCGTTACGGGCTACACCTTC.

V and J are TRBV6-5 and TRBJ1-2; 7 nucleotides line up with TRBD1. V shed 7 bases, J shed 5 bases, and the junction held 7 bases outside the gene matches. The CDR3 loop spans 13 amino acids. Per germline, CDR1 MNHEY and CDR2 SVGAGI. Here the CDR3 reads CASIQQGRYGYTF. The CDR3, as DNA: TGTGCCAGCATCCAACAGGGGCGTTATGGCTACACCTTC.

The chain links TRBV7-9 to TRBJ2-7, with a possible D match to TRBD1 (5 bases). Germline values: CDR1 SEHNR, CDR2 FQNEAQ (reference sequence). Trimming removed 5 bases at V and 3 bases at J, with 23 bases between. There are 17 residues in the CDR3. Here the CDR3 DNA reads TGTGCCAGCAGCCAGCCAAGTACGGACACGGTTAACTACGAGCAGTACTTC. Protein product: CASSQPSTDTVNYEQYF.

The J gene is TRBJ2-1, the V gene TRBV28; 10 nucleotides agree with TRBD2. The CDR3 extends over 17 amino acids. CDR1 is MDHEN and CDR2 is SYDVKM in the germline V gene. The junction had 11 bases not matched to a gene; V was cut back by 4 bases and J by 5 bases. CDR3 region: CASSSLQAGGPHNEQFF. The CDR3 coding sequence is TGTGCCAGCAGTTCACTTCAAGCGGGAGGGCCCCACAATGAGCAGTTCTTC. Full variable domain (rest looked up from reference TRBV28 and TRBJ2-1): DVKVTQSSRYLVKRTGEKVFLECVQDMDHENMFWYRQDPGLGLRLIYFSYDVKMKEKGDIPEGYSVSREKKERFSLILESASTNQTSMYLCASSSLQAGGPHNEQFFGPGTRLTVL.

The DNA of the CDR3 is TGTGCCATCAGTGGTTGGGCGGGACCCACGTATGGCTACACCTTC. This gives the protein CAISGWAGPTYGYTF. The chain combines TRBV10-3 with TRBJ1-2; D may be TRBD1 (5 bases). The CDR3 contains 15 residues. Trimming cost V 4 bases and J 5 bases, with 17 bases left between them. Germline values: CDR1 ENHRY, CDR2 SYGVKD.

The CDR3 DNA reads TGTGCCTGGAGGACAGACTTTAATTCACCCCTCCACTTT. Translating gives CAWRTDFNSPLHF. This chain joins TRBV30 and TRBJ1-6; perhaps TRBD1 as D (5 bases). V lost 3 bases to trimming and J lost 6 bases, with 9 bases between them. CDR3 length: 13 residues. The germline CDR1 and CDR2 sequences are GTSNPN and SVGIG (reference sequence).

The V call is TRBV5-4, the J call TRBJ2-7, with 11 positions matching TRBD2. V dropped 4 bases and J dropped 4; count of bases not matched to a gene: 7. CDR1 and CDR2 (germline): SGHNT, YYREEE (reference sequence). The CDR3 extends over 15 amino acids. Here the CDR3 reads CASSHSGRAKYEQYF. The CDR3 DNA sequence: TGTGCCAGCAGCCATAGCGGGAGGGCCAAGTACGAGCAGTACTTC.

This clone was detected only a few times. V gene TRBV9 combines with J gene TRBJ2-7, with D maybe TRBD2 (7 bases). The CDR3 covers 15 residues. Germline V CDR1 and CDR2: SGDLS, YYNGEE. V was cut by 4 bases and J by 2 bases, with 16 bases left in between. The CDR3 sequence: CASSSGTINTYEQYF. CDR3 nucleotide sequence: TGTGCCAGCAGCAGCGGGACAATTAACACCTACGAGCAGTACTTC.

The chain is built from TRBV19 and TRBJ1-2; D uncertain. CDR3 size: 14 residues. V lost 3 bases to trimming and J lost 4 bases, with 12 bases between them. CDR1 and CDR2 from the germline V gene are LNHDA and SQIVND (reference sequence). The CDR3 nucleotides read TGTGCCAGTAGTATTACGGTCGTCGTCTATGGCTACACCTTC. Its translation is CASSITVVVYGYTF.

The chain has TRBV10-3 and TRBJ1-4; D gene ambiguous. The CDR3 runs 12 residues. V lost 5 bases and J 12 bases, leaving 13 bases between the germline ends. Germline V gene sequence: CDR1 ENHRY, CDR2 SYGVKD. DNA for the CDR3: TGTGCCATCAGTCAGAGAGGCGCACAACTGTTTTTT. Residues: CAISQRGAQLFF.